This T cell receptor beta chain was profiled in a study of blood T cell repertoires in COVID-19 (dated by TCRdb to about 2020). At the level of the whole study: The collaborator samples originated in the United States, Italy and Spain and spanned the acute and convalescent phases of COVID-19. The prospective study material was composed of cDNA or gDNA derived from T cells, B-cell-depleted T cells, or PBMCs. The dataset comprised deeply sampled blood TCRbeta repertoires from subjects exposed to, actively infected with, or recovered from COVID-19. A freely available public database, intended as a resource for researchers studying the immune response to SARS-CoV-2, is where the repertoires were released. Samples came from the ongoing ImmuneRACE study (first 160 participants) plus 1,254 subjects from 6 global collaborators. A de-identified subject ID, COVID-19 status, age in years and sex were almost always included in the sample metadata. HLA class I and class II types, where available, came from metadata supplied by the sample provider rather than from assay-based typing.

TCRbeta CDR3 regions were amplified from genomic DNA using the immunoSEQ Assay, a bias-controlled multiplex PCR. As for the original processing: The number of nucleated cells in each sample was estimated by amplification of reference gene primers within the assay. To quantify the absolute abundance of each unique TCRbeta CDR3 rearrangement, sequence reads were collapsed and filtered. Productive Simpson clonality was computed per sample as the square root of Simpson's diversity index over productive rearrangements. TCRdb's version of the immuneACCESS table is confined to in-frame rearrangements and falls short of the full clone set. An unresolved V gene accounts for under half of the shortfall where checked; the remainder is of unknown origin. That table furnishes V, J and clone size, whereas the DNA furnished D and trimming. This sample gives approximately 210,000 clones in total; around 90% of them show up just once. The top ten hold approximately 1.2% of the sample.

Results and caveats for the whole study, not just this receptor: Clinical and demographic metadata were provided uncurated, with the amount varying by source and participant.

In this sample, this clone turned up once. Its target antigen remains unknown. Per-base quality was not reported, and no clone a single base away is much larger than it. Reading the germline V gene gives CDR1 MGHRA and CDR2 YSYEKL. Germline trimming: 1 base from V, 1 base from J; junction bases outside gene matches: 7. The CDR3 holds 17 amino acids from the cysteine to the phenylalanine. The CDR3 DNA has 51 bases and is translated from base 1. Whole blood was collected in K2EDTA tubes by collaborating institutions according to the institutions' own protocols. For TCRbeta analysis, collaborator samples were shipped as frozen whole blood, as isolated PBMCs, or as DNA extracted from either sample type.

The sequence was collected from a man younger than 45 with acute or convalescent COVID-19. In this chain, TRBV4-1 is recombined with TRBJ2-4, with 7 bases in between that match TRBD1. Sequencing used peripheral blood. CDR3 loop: CASSQGRGQTAKNIQYF. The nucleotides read TGCGCCAGCAGCCAAGGTCGGGGACAGACGGCCAAAAACATTCAGTACTTC.